This T cell receptor (beta chain) derives from a study of response to subunit inactivated influenza vaccine (dated by TCRdb to the late 2010s). For the study in its entirety: Deep quantitative T cell receptor repertoire profiling was used in the study to track responses to a trivalent subunit inactivated influenza vaccine. The full study reports these points: The authors proposed that each seasonal influenza vaccination may bring in only a limited number of new T cells.

On this clonotype itself: Its binding antigen is unknown. One base away there is no much larger clone; base qualities are not given.

Libraries came from RT-PCR. The run used an Illumina HiSeq 2500. TCRdb reworked the public reads: Q25 trimming with fastp, MiXCR clone assembly, productive beta chains retained. When rows share a CDR3 protein, they turn into one entry using the most common DNA and genes. A total of 710,000 or so distinct CDR3 sequences appear in this sample, 15% to 18% of them only once. The top ten clones comprise 11% of the sample. The receptor's source is a man aged 50 or older who received an inactivated influenza vaccine. Donor details come from another sample of the same person, matched by shared clones. Sequenced material: PBMCs from blood, taken about 12 days after vaccination.

The CDR3 here reads CASSVTRETQYF. Here is the DNA: TGTGCCAGCAGTGTGACGAGAGAGACCCAGTACTTC. The V gene is TRBV6-1 and the J gene is TRBJ2-5; the D gene lacks a confident call. From the cysteine up to the phenylalanine, the CDR3 has a length of 12 residues. The retained sequence is limited to the CDR3, 36 bases, with the frame set at the first base. V is reduced by 4 bases and J by 4 bases, leaving a spacing of 7 bases between them. The germline V gene supplies CDR1 MNHNS and CDR2 SASEGT.